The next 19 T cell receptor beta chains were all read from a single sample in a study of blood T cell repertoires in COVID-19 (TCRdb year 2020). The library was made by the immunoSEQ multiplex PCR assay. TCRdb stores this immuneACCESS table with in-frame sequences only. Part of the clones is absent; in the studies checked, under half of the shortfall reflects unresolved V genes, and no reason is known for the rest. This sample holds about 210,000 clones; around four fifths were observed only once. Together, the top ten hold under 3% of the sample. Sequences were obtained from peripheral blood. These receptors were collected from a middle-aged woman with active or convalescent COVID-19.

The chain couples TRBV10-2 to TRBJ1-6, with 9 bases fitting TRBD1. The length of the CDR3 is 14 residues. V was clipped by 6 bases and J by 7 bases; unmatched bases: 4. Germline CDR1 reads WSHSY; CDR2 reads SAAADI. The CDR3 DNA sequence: TGCGCCAGCAGGGACAGGGGAGGCAATTCACCCCTCCACTTT. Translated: CASRDRGGNSPLHF.

CDR3 protein: CATSDRTSGREGEQFF. CDR3 coding DNA: TGTGCCACCAGTGACCGGACTAGCGGGAGGGAGGGTGAGCAGTTCTTC. The chain employs TRBV24-1 and TRBJ2-1; 15 bases agree with TRBD2. Germline V gives CDR1 KGHDR, CDR2 SFDVKD. V lost 4 bases, J lost 9 bases, and 6 bases stayed unmatched. This CDR3 is built from 16 residues.

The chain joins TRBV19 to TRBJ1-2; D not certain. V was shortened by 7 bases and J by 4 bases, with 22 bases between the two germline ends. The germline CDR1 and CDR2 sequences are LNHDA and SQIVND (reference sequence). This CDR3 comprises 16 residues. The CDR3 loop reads CASNSVGFVSGYGYTF. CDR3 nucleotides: TGTGCCAGTAATTCGGTCGGGTTCGTCTCTGGCTATGGCTACACCTTC. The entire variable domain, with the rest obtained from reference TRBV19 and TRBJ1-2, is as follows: DGGITQSPKYLFRKEGQNVTLSCEQNLNHDAMYWYRQDPGQGLRLIYYSQIVNDFQKGDIAEGYSVSREKKESFPLTVTSAQKNPTAFYLCASNSVGFVSGYGYTFGSGTRLTVV.

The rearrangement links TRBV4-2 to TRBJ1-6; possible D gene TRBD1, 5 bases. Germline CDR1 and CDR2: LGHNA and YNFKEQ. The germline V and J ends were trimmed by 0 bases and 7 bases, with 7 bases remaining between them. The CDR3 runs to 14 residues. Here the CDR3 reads CASSQEDRNSPLHF. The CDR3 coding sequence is TGTGCCAGCAGCCAAGAAGACAGAAATTCACCCCTCCACTTT.

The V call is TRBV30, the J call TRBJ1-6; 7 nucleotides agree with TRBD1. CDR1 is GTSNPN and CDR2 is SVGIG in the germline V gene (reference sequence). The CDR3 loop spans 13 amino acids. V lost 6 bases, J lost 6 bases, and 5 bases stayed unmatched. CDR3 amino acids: CACQPGGNSPLHF. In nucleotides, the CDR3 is TGTGCCTGCCAGCCAGGGGGTAATTCACCCCTCCACTTT.

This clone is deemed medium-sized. The DNA of the CDR3 is TGTGCCAGCAGCCAAGAGAGGGCAGCCCATGAAAAACTGTTTTTT. As protein: CASSQERAAHEKLFF. The chain employs TRBV4-2 and TRBJ1-4; D is ambiguous. The germline gives CDR1 LGHNA, CDR2 YNFKEQ. V was cut by 0 bases and J by 6 bases, with 11 bases left in between. CDR3 size: 15 residues.

The CDR3 nucleotides read TGCGCCAGCAGCCAAGAGTACGCGGATGAGCAGTTCTTC. It yields the protein CASSQEYADEQFF. J is TRBJ2-1 and V is TRBV4-3; D remains ambiguous. Deletions cut 0 bases from V and 8 bases from J, with 8 bases between. The CDR3 length is 13 residues. Germline assignment: CDR1 LGHNA and CDR2 YSLEER.

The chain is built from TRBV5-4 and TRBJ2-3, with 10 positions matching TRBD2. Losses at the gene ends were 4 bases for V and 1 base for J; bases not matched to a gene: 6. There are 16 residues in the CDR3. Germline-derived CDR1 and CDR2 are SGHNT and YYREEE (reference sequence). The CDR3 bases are TGTGCCAGCAGCCGTACTAGCGGGACGGGCACAGATACGCAGTATTTT. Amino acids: CASSRTSGTGTDTQYF.

The CDR3 nucleotides are TGTGCCAGCGGAGGGAGCTCCTATAATTCACCCCTCCACTTT. It codes for CASGGSSYNSPLHF. This chain connects TRBV6-5 to TRBJ1-6; the D is unclear. V was pared by 8 bases and J by 0 bases, with 8 bases between. The CDR3 runs to 14 residues. Germline V gene lookup returns CDR1 MNHEY and CDR2 SVGAGI.

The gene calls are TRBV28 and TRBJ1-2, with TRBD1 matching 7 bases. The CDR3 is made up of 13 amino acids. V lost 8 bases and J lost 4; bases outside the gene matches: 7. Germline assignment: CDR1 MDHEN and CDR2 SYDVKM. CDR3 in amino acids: CASSEGGLYGYTF. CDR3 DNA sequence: TGTGCCAGCTCCGAAGGGGGCCTCTATGGCTACACCTTC.

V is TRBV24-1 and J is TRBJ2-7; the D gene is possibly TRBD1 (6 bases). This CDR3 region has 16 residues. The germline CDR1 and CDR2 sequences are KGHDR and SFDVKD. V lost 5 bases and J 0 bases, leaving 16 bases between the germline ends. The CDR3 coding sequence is TGTGCCACCAGTGGGGGTGGGCAGGACAGCTCCTACGAGCAGTACTTC. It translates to CATSGGGQDSSYEQYF.

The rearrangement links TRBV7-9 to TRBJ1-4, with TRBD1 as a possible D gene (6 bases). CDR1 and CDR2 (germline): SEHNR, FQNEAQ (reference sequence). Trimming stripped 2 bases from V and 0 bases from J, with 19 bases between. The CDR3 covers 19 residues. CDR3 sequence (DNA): TGTGCCAGCAGCTTAAGGGGGTCCCTACCGCCTGCAACTAATGAAAAACTGTTTTTT. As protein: CASSLRGSLPPATNEKLFF. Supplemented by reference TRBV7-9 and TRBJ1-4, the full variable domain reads DTGVSQNPRHKITKRGQNVTFRCDPISEHNRLYWYRQTLGQGPEFLTYFQNEAQLEKSRLLSDRFSAERPKGSFSTLEIQRTEQGDSAMYLCASSLRGSLPPATNEKLFFGSGTQLSVL.

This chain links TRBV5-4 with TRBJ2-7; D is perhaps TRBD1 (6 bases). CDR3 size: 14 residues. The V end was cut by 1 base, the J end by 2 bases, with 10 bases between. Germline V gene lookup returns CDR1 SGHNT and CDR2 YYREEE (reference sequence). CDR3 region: CASSLRQAPYEQYF. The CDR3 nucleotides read TGTGCCAGCAGCTTGCGACAGGCTCCCTACGAGCAGTACTTC. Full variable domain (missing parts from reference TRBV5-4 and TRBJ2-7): ETGVTQSPTHLIKTRGQQVTLRCSSQSGHNTVSWYQQALGQGPQFIFQYYREEENGRGNFPPRFSGLQFPNYSSELNVNALELDDSALYLCASSLRQAPYEQYFGPGTRLTVT.

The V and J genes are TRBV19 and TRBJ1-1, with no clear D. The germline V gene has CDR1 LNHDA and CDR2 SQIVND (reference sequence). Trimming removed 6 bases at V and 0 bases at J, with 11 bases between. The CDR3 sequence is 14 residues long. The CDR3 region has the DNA TGTGCCAGTAGCACGGTTGTTTTGAACACTGAAGCTTTCTTT. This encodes CASSTVVLNTEAFF.

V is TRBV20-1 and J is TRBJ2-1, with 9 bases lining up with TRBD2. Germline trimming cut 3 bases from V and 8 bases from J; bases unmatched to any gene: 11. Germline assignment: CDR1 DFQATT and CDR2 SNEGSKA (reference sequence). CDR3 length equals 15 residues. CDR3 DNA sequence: TGCAGTGCTAGTATGCCGCGGGAGGGCCGCGATGAGCAGTTCTTC. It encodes CSASMPREGRDEQFF.

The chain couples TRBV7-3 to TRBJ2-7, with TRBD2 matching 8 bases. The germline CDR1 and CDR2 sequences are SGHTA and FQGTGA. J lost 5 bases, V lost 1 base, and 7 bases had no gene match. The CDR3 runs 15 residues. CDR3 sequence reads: CASSLNGGAVNEQYF. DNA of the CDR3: TGTGCCAGCAGCTTAAACGGGGGGGCAGTGAACGAGCAGTACTTC.

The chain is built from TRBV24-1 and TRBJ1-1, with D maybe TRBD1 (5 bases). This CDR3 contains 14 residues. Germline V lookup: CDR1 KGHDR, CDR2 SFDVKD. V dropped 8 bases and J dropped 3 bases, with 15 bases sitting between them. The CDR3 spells CATTWGAGYTEAFF. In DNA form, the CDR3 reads TGTGCCACCACCTGGGGCGCAGGGTACACTGAAGCTTTCTTT.

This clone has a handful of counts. In DNA, the CDR3 is TGTGCCAGCAGTAGCGGGGCCGATAATGAAAAACTGTTTTTT. As protein: CASSSGADNEKLFF. V gene TRBV6-4 combines with J gene TRBJ1-4; a weak D match, TRBD1 (5 bases). Germline assignment: CDR1 MRHNA and CDR2 SNTAGT. The V end lost 5 bases, the J end lost 4 bases, and 11 bases lay between the germline ends. The CDR3 has 14 residues.

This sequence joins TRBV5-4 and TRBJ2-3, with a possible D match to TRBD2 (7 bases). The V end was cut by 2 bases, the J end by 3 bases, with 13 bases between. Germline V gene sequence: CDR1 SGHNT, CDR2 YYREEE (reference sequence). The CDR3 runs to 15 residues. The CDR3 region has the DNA TGTGCCAGCAGCTTCAGGGGAGGGGGAACAGATACGCAGTATTTT. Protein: CASSFRGGGTDTQYF.